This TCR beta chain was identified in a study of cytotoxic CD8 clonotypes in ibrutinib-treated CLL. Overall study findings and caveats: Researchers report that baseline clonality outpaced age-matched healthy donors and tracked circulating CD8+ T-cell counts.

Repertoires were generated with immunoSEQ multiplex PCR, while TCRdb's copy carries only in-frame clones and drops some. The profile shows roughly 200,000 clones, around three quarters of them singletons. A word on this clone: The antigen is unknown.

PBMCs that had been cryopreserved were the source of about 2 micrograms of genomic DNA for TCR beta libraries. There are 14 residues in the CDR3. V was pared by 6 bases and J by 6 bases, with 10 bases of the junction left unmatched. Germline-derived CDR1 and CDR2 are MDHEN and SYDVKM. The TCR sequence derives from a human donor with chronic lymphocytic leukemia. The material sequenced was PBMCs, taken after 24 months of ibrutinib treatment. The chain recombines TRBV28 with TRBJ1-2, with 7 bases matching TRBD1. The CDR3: CASRGGAGLDGYTF. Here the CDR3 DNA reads TGTGCCAGCAGAGGGGGCGCGGGCTTGGATGGCTACACCTTC.